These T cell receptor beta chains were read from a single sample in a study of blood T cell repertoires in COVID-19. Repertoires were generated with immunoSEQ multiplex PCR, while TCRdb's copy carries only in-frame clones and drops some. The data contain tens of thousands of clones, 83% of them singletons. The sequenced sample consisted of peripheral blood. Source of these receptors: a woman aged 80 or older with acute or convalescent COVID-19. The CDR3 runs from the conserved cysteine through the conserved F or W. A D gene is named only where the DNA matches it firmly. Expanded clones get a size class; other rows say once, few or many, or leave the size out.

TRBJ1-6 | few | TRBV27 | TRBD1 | CASSSRTGKNSPLHF | TGTGCCAGCAGCTCTCGGACAGGGAAGAATTCACCCCTCCACTTT
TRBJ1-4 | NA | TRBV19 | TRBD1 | CASSYGQDGTNEKLFF | TGTGCCAGTAGTTATGGACAGGACGGGACTAATGAAAAACTGTTTTTT
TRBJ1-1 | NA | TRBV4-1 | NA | CASSQAQLNTEAFF | TGCGCCAGCAGCCAAGCGCAGTTGAACACTGAAGCTTTCTTT
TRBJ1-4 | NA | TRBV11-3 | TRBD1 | CASSLARGLEKLFF | TGTGCCAGCAGCTTAGCCAGGGGGCTTGAAAAACTGTTTTTT
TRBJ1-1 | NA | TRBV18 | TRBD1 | CASSPTGVGAEAFF | TGTGCCAGCTCACCTACAGGGGTCGGGGCTGAAGCTTTCTTT
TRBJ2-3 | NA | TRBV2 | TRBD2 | CASSGLAGRSDTQYF | TGTGCCAGCAGTGGACTAGCGGGAAGGTCAGATACGCAGTATTTT
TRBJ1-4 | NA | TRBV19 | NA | CASSDTTATNEKLFF | TGTGCCAGTAGCGACACCACCGCAACTAATGAAAAACTGTTTTTT
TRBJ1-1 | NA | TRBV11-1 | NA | CASTPGLYTEAFF | TGTGCCAGCACCCCGGGTCTTTACACTGAAGCTTTCTTT
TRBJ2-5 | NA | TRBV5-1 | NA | CASSSWYEEPETQYF | TGCGCCAGCAGCTCCTGGTATGAGGAGCCAGAGACCCAGTACTTC
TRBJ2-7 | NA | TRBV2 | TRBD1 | CASRGTGVFYEQYF | TGTGCCAGCAGAGGGACAGGGGTCTTCTACGAGCAGTACTTC
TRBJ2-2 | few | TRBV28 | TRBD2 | CASSTGLAGELGGELFF | TGTGCCAGCAGCACAGGACTAGCGGGAGAATTAGGCGGGGAGCTGTTTTTT
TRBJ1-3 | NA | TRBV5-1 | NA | CASSLEQSNSGNTIYF | TGCGCCAGCAGCTTGGAACAGTCTAACTCTGGAAACACCATATATTTT
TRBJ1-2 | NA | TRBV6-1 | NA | CASSDVTDYGYTF | TGTGCCAGCAGTGACGTGACAGACTATGGCTACACCTTC
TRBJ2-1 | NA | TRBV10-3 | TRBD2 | CAISESMGRESSDEQFF | TGTGCCATCAGTGAGTCGATGGGGCGGGAGTCTTCGGATGAGCAGTTCTTC
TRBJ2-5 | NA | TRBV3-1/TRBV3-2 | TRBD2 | CASSQELAAGGGETQYF | TGTGCCAGCAGCCAAGAACTAGCGGCCGGGGGAGGAGAGACCCAGTACTTC
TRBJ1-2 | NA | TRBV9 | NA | CASSVDTQGYTF | TGTGCCAGCAGCGTAGACACCCAGGGCTACACCTTC
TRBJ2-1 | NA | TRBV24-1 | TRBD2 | CATSDLATSGGDDEQFF | TGTGCCACCAGTGATTTGGCGACTAGCGGAGGGGACGATGAGCAGTTCTTC
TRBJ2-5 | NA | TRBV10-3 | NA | CAIKGGEETQYF | TGTGCCATCAAAGGAGGGGAAGAGACCCAGTACTTC
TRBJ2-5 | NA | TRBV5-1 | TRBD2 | CASSLISSSGRVETQYF | TGCGCCAGCAGCTTGATTTCGTCGAGCGGGAGGGTAGAGACCCAGTACTTC
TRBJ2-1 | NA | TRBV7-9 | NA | CASSAWGSGEQFF | TGTGCCAGCAGCGCCTGGGGCTCCGGTGAGCAGTTCTTC
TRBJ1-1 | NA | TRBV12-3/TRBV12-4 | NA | CASSLRENTEAFF | TGTGCCAGCAGTTTACGGGAGAACACTGAAGCTTTCTTT
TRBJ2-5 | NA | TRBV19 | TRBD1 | CASSPRDREETQYF | TGTGCCAGTAGTCCCCGGGACAGAGAAGAGACCCAGTACTTC
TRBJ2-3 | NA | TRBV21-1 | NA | CASSNKGGLPDTQYF | TGTGCCAGCAGCAATAAAGGAGGGTTACCAGATACGCAGTATTTT
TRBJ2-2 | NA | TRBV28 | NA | CASSPGQNTGELFF | TGTGCCAGCAGCCCCGGACAGAACACCGGGGAGCTGTTTTTT
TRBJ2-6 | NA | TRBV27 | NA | CASGRSGANVLTF | TGTGCCAGCGGGCGCTCTGGGGCCAACGTCCTGACTTTC
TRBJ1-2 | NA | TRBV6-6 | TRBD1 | CASSSGQETNYGYTF | TGTGCCAGCAGTTCCGGACAGGAAACTAACTATGGCTACACCTTC
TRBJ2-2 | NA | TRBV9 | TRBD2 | CASSVAGLANTGELFF | TGTGCCAGCAGCGTAGCGGGACTAGCGAACACCGGGGAGCTGTTTTTT
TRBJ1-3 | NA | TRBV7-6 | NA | CASSLATAPENSGNTIYF | TGTGCCAGCAGCTTAGCAACAGCCCCAGAAAACTCTGGAAACACCATATATTTT